The rows below give T cell receptor beta chains drawn from one sample of a study of blood T cell repertoires in COVID-19. The protocol was immunoSEQ multiplex PCR, while the TCRdb copy is restricted to in-frame clones and leaves out a portion. The sample includes about 190,000 clones, around 82% seen only once; the top ten take less than 3.5%. Sequenced input: peripheral blood. The receptors originated from a man aged 45 to 65 with active or convalescent COVID-19. Both conserved end residues are part of each CDR3. The D gene is left open where the match is weak. Part of the rows lack a size; the others show once, few, many or a class for expanded clones.

j_gene | v_gene | d_gene | abundance | CDR3nt | CDR3aa
TRBJ2-3 | TRBV27 | TRBD2 | NA | TGTGCCAGCAGTTTGCTAGCGGGGGGCTACACAGATACGCAGTATTTT | CASSLLAGGYTDTQYF
TRBJ2-1 | TRBV10-3 | TRBD2 | NA | TGTGCCAGTAGGACTAGCGGGGGCTACAATGAGCAGTTCTTC | CASRTSGGYNEQFF
TRBJ1-2 | TRBV5-1 | NA | NA | TGCGCCAGCAGCTTCAGGGACTTCCTTGATGGCTACACCTTC | CASSFRDFLDGYTF
TRBJ2-7 | TRBV12-2 | NA | few | TGTGCAAGTCGCTTTCCTTGGGACAACTACGAGCAGTACTTC | CASRFPWDNYEQYF
TRBJ2-1 | TRBV27 | TRBD1 | NA | TGTGCCAGCAGTTTGGGGACAGGAGGAGGGGCTGAGCAGTTCTTC | CASSLGTGGGAEQFF
TRBJ2-4 | TRBV18 | NA | NA | TGTGCCAGCTCACCACCGGCGGCAGTTAAAAACATTCAGTACTTC | CASSPPAAVKNIQYF
TRBJ1-6 | TRBV28 | TRBD1 | NA | TGTGCCAGCAGTTCAGACAGGGGTTGGTCACCCCTCCACTTT | CASSSDRGWSPLHF
TRBJ2-1 | TRBV12-5 | TRBD1 | many | TGTGCTAGTGGTTTAAGGGGGCGTCCCGATGAGCAGTTCTTC | CASGLRGRPDEQFF
TRBJ1-2 | TRBV7-6 | TRBD1 | NA | TGTGCCAGCAGCAAAGGGACAGATGTTAACTATGGCTACACCTTC | CASSKGTDVNYGYTF
TRBJ2-1 | TRBV5-6 | NA | NA | TGTGCCAGCGGGGCCCTCTCCTACAATGAGCAGTTCTTC | CASGALSYNEQFF
TRBJ2-4 | TRBV19 | TRBD2 | NA | TGTGCCAGTACCGAACTAGCGGGAGGGTTACCAACCAAAAACATTCAGTACTTC | CASTELAGGLPTKNIQYF
TRBJ1-2 | TRBV28 | TRBD1 | NA | TGTGCCAGCAGTCTGGGGGACAGAGCCCTTTTGACCTTC | CASSLGDRALLTF
TRBJ2-7 | TRBV30 | TRBD2 | NA | TGTGCCTGCCAACCCGGCGCGCTAGCGGGGACCGAGCAGTACTTC | CACQPGALAGTEQYF
TRBJ1-5 | TRBV19 | TRBD1 | NA | TGTGCCAGTAATATGGAGACAGGGACACTTCAGCCCCAGCATTTT | CASNMETGTLQPQHF
TRBJ2-7 | TRBV9 | NA | NA | TGTGCCAGCAGCGTAGGCCAGAACTACGAGCAGTACTTC | CASSVGQNYEQYF
TRBJ2-1 | TRBV19 | TRBD1 | once | TGTGCCAGTAGTGGGCCCCGGGACAGGGGGCGAATTTTGAGCTCCTACAATGAGCAGTTCTTC | CASSGPRDRGRILSSYNEQFF
TRBJ2-1 | TRBV6-2/TRBV6-3 | TRBD2 | NA | TGTGCCAGCAGTCTTTTAGCGGGGGCCATTAACAATGAGCAGTTCTTC | CASSLLAGAINNEQFF
TRBJ1-1 | TRBV30 | NA | NA | TGTGCCTGGTTTATGGGGGGGGACACTGAAGCTTTCTTT | CAWFMGGDTEAFF
TRBJ1-4 | TRBV3-1/TRBV3-2 | TRBD1 | NA | TGTGCCAGCAGCCGCCGGGACAGGGGTATTAATGAAAAACTGTTTTTT | CASSRRDRGINEKLFF
TRBJ1-5 | TRBV6-5 | NA | NA | TGTGCCAGCAGTTACTCGGCAGGTAGCAATCAGCCCCAGCATTTT | CASSYSAGSNQPQHF
TRBJ2-3 | TRBV5-4 | TRBD2 | NA | TGTGCCAGCAGCTTGGACGGGGGGACCAGTCGCACAGATACGCAGTATTTT | CASSLDGGTSRTDTQYF
TRBJ1-5 | TRBV6-5 | TRBD1 | few | TGTGCCAGCAGTAGGACAGGGAGCAATCAGCCCCAGCATTTT | CASSRTGSNQPQHF
TRBJ1-1 | TRBV9 | TRBD1 | NA | TGTGCCAGCAGCGTAGTTGACAGGGGGAACACTGAAGCTTTCTTT | CASSVVDRGNTEAFF
TRBJ2-1 | TRBV4-1 | TRBD2 | NA | TGCGCCAGCAGCCAAGAACCCCCGGCTAGCGGCTACAATGAGCAGTTCTTC | CASSQEPPASGYNEQFF
TRBJ2-7 | TRBV5-1 | TRBD2 | many | TGCGCCAGCAGCGCCTACCCGGGACTAGCGGGGGGGTACGAGCAGTACTTC | CASSAYPGLAGGYEQYF
TRBJ1-4 | TRBV6-5 | NA | once | TGTGCCAGCACCTTGAGGGGGGGAGGAGATGAAAAACTGTTTTTT | CASTLRGGGDEKLFF
TRBJ1-4 | TRBV4-3 | NA | once | TGCGCCAGCAGCGCGACAGCCGCAACTAATGAAAAACTGTTTTTT | CASSATAATNEKLFF
TRBJ2-2 | TRBV5-4 | TRBD1 | NA | TGTGCCAGCAGCGCGTTACGGACAGGGGCCGGGGAGCTGTTTTTT | CASSALRTGAGELFF
TRBJ2-2 | TRBV28 | NA | NA | TGTGCCAGCAGCACCCACGCGGCCGGGGAGCTGTTTTTT | CASSTHAAGELFF
TRBJ2-5 | TRBV5-1 | NA | NA | TGCGCCAGCAGCTGGGGGGACTGGGGGTCCCAGGGGACCCAGTACTTC | CASSWGDWGSQGTQYF
TRBJ2-1 | TRBV7-2 | TRBD2 | NA | TGTGCCAGCAGCTCCCTAGCGGGGGGGCCCTATGAGCAGTTCTTC | CASSSLAGGPYEQFF
TRBJ1-1 | TRBV7-2 | TRBD1 | NA | TGTGCCAGTACGACAGGGGCATGGAACACTGAAGCTTTCTTT | CASTTGAWNTEAFF
TRBJ2-2 | TRBV28 | TRBD2 | NA | TGTGCCAGCAGTTTATCCGGACTAGCGAAAAACACCGGGGAGCTGTTTTTT | CASSLSGLAKNTGELFF
TRBJ1-2 | TRBV7-9 | NA | once | TGTGCCAGCAGCTTAGTCGGGGGGTCCTCAAAGCTCTATGGCTACACCTTC | CASSLVGGSSKLYGYTF
TRBJ2-1 | TRBV7-6 | NA | NA | TGTGCCAGCAGCTTCGGGTCTTCCTACAATGAGCAGTTCTTC | CASSFGSSYNEQFF
TRBJ2-1 | TRBV27 | NA | NA | TGTGCCAGCAGTTTATCAACGGGGGGCCCCTACAATGAGCAGTTCTTC | CASSLSTGGPYNEQFF
TRBJ2-3 | TRBV15 | NA | NA | TGTGCCACCAGCAGACAGGGAGGAGATACGCAGTATTTT | CATSRQGGDTQYF
TRBJ1-1 | TRBV28 | NA | NA | TGTGCCAGCAGCGTAGACACTGAAGCTTTCTTT | CASSVDTEAFF
TRBJ2-5 | TRBV5-1 | TRBD1 | NA | TGCGCCAGCAGCCTGTATCCGGCAGGGGGCCTTGGGGAGACCCAGTACTTC | CASSLYPAGGLGETQYF
TRBJ1-1 | TRBV30 | TRBD1 | NA | TGTGCCTGGAGTGTACTCCTCACAGGGGGGATGAACACTGAAGCTTTCTTT | CAWSVLLTGGMNTEAFF